This TCR beta chain was recorded in a study of cytomegalovirus exposure and HLA in healthy donors. Study-wide findings and caveats: Later findings reportedly placed an Asian-associated ancestry cluster below the approximately 670-donor mean for N-insertions.

As to this clone: Its antigen is as yet unknown.

The primer mix had 60 Vbeta and 13 Jbeta primers. Method: immunoSEQ multiplex PCR; TCRdb's copy keeps in-frame clones and lacks some. The sample gives around 94,000 clones, around 68% of which show up once; about 4.5% is in the top ten. Losses at the gene ends were 5 bases for V and 6 bases for J; bases not matched to a gene: 9. Germline CDR1 SNHLY, CDR2 FYNNEI. This CDR3 region has 14 residues. This sequence originates from a human donor in good health. The chain links TRBV2 to TRBJ2-7; 8 bases are a match to TRBD2. Material: PBMCs. As DNA, the CDR3 is TGTGCCAGCAGTAGAGCGGGAGCTCTTTCCGAGCAGTACTTC. Translating gives CASSRAGALSEQYF.